The clone carrying this TCR beta chain was detected many times. Its antigen is as yet unknown. This sample was taken from a study of Graves' ophthalmopathy and Graves' hyperthyroidism. Across the whole study: Peripheral blood samples were taken at initial diagnosis, before any treatment. Points from the study as a whole: A model built from 13 signatures distinguished ophthalmopathy from stable hyperthyroidism with roughly 90% sensitivity and about 84% specificity. Appearing in blood as well were most expanded thyroid clonotypes above 0.001 frequency.

CDR1 and CDR2 from the germline V gene are SQVTM and ANQGSEA. This CDR3 comprises 11 residues. Trimming stripped 7 bases from V and 1 base from J, with 7 bases between. RNA transcripts served as template for amplifying TCR beta CDR3 sequences. The authors performed first-round RT-PCR with HTBI primers and then a second-round multiplex PCR. A single record per CDR3 protein comes from TCRdb applying MiXCR to the multiplex PCR reads. The data contain 400,000 or so distinct CDR3 sequences, about 18% of them singletons. Excluded: other autoimmune disease, uncontrolled infection, pregnancy or lactation. The chain employs TRBV29-1 and TRBJ1-1; D may be TRBD1 (5 bases). Sample: peripheral blood. The sequence came from an adult woman with stable Graves' hyperthyroidism. CDR3 sequence: CSGGGNTEAFF. The CDR3 DNA sequence: TGCAGCGGGGGGGGGAACACTGAAGCTTTCTTT.